The rows below give T cell receptor beta chains drawn from one sample of a study of control samples from healthy donors and cancer patients. Repertoires were generated with immunoSEQ multiplex PCR, while TCRdb's copy carries only in-frame clones and drops some. The table shows under 130,000 clones, with 75% to 90% occurring only once. Sequencing was done on a sample of PBMCs. These TCRs come from a man between 60 and 75 years old with lung cancer. Each CDR3 is given with its conserved first and last residue. Fields, in order: clone size, J gene, V gene, D gene, CDR3 DNA, CDR3 protein. A D gene is named only where the DNA matches it firmly. The size field is filled for only some rows; it gives once, few, many or a size class.

clone_size: .
j_call: TRBJ1-1
v_call: TRBV12-3/TRBV12-4
d_call: .
cdr3_nt: TGTGCCAGCAGTTTCGACAGGAACACTGAAGCTTTCTTT
cdr3_aa: CASSFDRNTEAFF

clone_size: .
j_call: TRBJ1-1
v_call: TRBV10-2
d_call: .
cdr3_nt: TGCGCCAGCAGATGGGCGGGGATGAACACTGAAGCTTTCTTT
cdr3_aa: CASRWAGMNTEAFF

clone_size: .
j_call: TRBJ2-5
v_call: TRBV27
d_call: .
cdr3_nt: TGTGCCAGCAGTAAAACCCTGGGAAAAGAGACCCAGTACTTC
cdr3_aa: CASSKTLGKETQYF

clone_size: .
j_call: TRBJ2-3
v_call: TRBV7-9
d_call: TRBD2
cdr3_nt: TGTGCCAGCAGGGGTTCTAGCGGAGATACGCAGTATTTT
cdr3_aa: CASRGSSGDTQYF

clone_size: .
j_call: TRBJ2-5
v_call: TRBV5-1
d_call: .
cdr3_nt: TGCGCCAGCAGCTTGGGTGGGGGCTCGAGCCCAGAGACCCAGTACTTC
cdr3_aa: CASSLGGGSSPETQYF

clone_size: .
j_call: TRBJ1-1
v_call: TRBV18
d_call: TRBD1
cdr3_nt: TGTGCCAGCTCTCCCGGACAGGGGGATTGGGATTTCTTT
cdr3_aa: CASSPGQGDWDFF

clone_size: .
j_call: TRBJ1-1
v_call: TRBV25-1
d_call: .
cdr3_nt: TGTGCCAGCAGTTTCCGAGGGACGAGGCGGGCTTTCTTT
cdr3_aa: CASSFRGTRRAFF

clone_size: .
j_call: TRBJ1-1
v_call: TRBV12-3/TRBV12-4
d_call: .
cdr3_nt: TGTGCCAGCAGCCTAAAGGACGTTACTGAAGCTTTCTTT
cdr3_aa: CASSLKDVTEAFF

clone_size: .
j_call: TRBJ2-5
v_call: TRBV7-9
d_call: .
cdr3_nt: TGTGCCAGCAGCTTATACAGGGAGGGGACCCAGTACTTC
cdr3_aa: CASSLYREGTQYF

clone_size: .
j_call: TRBJ1-1
v_call: TRBV9
d_call: .
cdr3_nt: TGTGCCAGCAGCGTTATGAGTTACACTGAAGCTTTCTTT
cdr3_aa: CASSVMSYTEAFF

clone_size: few
j_call: TRBJ1-5
v_call: TRBV4-1
d_call: .
cdr3_nt: TGCGCCAGCAGCCAAGGTACTCTTAATCAGCCCCAGCATTTT
cdr3_aa: CASSQGTLNQPQHF

clone_size: .
j_call: TRBJ1-6
v_call: TRBV11-3
d_call: .
cdr3_nt: TGTGCCAGCAGCGTTACTGGAGGACAGAGCCGTAAATCACCCCTCCACTTT
cdr3_aa: CASSVTGGQSRKSPLHF

clone_size: .
j_call: TRBJ2-2
v_call: TRBV7-9
d_call: TRBD1
cdr3_nt: TGTGCCAGCAGCTTAGGTGTTGGCAGGGGGCTGAACACCGGGGAGCTGTTTTTT
cdr3_aa: CASSLGVGRGLNTGELFF

clone_size: .
j_call: TRBJ1-2
v_call: TRBV6-5
d_call: .
cdr3_nt: TGTGCCAGCAGTTACTCGGGAGACGGTGTAAAGGGCTACACCTTC
cdr3_aa: CASSYSGDGVKGYTF

clone_size: .
j_call: TRBJ2-2
v_call: TRBV11-3
d_call: TRBD1
cdr3_nt: TGTGCCAGCAGCCCGGGACAGACGAACACCGGGGAGCTGTTTTTT
cdr3_aa: CASSPGQTNTGELFF

clone_size: .
j_call: TRBJ1-1
v_call: TRBV10-2
d_call: .
cdr3_nt: TGCGCCAGCCACATGAACACTGAAGCTTTCTTT
cdr3_aa: CASHMNTEAFF

clone_size: .
j_call: TRBJ2-7
v_call: TRBV3-1/TRBV3-2
d_call: TRBD1
cdr3_nt: TGTGCCAGCAGCCTCCCACAGGGGGCTGTCGACGAGCAGTACTTC
cdr3_aa: CASSLPQGAVDEQYF

clone_size: .
j_call: TRBJ2-3
v_call: TRBV6-6
d_call: .
cdr3_nt: TGTGCCTCAGGCCTGGACCCCGATACGCAGTATTTT
cdr3_aa: CASGLDPDTQYF

clone_size: .
j_call: TRBJ2-7
v_call: TRBV5-4
d_call: .
cdr3_nt: TGTGCCAGCAGCTTAGTAGGCGTCTACGAGCAGTACTTC
cdr3_aa: CASSLVGVYEQYF

clone_size: few
j_call: TRBJ2-1
v_call: TRBV3-1/TRBV3-2
d_call: .
cdr3_nt: TGTGCCAGCAGCCAAGCCAGTAGCCGCTACAATGAGCAGTTCTTC
cdr3_aa: CASSQASSRYNEQFF

clone_size: .
j_call: TRBJ1-4
v_call: TRBV13
d_call: .
cdr3_nt: TGTGCCAGCAGCTTGACAGGACTGGATGAAAAACTGTTTTTT
cdr3_aa: CASSLTGLDEKLFF

clone_size: .
j_call: TRBJ1-1
v_call: TRBV27
d_call: .
cdr3_nt: TGTGCCAGCATACCCGGGACCGACTACACTGAAGCTTTCTTT
cdr3_aa: CASIPGTDYTEAFF

clone_size: .
j_call: TRBJ2-2
v_call: TRBV5-6
d_call: .
cdr3_nt: TGTGCCAGCAGCCGACCATCCGGGGAGCTGTTTTTT
cdr3_aa: CASSRPSGELFF

clone_size: .
j_call: TRBJ1-1
v_call: TRBV18
d_call: .
cdr3_nt: TGTGCCAGCTCCTTCGGACAAGCCGAAGCTTTCTTT
cdr3_aa: CASSFGQAEAFF